What follows are 5 T cell receptor beta chains derived from one specimen sequenced in a study of graft-versus-host responses after intestinal transplantation. Method: immunoSEQ multiplex PCR; TCRdb's copy keeps in-frame clones and lacks some. The sample consists of some 120,000 clones, 90% to 95% of them appearing once. Which antigens these TCRs recognize remains unknown. The source was unstimulated CD8+ T cells sorted from spleen or lymph node cells, collected before transplant. The receptors come from a human donor who was the organ donor for an intestinal transplant.

The V call is TRBV29-1, the J call TRBJ1-2; possibly TRBD1 for D (6 bases). The V gene's germline CDR1 is SQVTM and CDR2 ANQGSEA. CDR3 length: 14 residues. V lost 3 bases to trimming and J lost 0 bases, with 11 bases between them. The CDR3: CSVDGGQTNYGYTF. The CDR3 coding sequence is TGCAGCGTTGATGGGGGACAAACTAACTATGGCTACACCTTC.

The chain recombines TRBV4-3 with TRBJ2-1, with TRBD2 matching 7 bases. CDR3 length: 15 amino acids. The V gene's germline CDR1 is LGHNA and CDR2 YSLEER. Losses at the gene ends were 1 base for V and 1 base for J; bases not matched to a gene: 1. Here the CDR3 DNA reads TGCGCCAGCAGCCAAGGAGCGGGATCCTACAATGAGCAGTTCTTC. Translating gives CASSQGAGSYNEQFF.

V and J are TRBV5-6 and TRBJ2-1; 10 bases fit TRBD1. Germline values: CDR1 SGHDT, CDR2 YYEEEE. The CDR3 covers 16 residues. The junction had 9 bases not matched to a gene; V was cut back by 3 bases and J by 6 bases. In DNA form, the CDR3 reads TGTGCCAGCAGCTCCGCCGGGACAGGGGATCCCAATGAGCAGTTCTTC. Amino acid sequence: CASSSAGTGDPNEQFF.

The rearrangement joins TRBV25-1 to TRBJ1-1, with D uncertain. V was trimmed by 3 bases and J by 3 bases, leaving 8 bases between them. Germline CDR1 and CDR2: MGHDK and SYGVNS. This CDR3 contains 13 residues. For the CDR3, the DNA is TGTGCCAGCAGTGATCGGGGATACACTGAAGCTTTCTTT. Its protein product is CASSDRGYTEAFF.

This clone is a singleton in its sample. V and J are TRBV7-2 and TRBJ2-2; 9 nucleotides agree with TRBD2. The ends lost 5 bases at V and 3 bases at J; junction bases unmatched: 7. The CDR3 contains 16 residues. Germline V gene lookup returns CDR1 SGHTA and CDR2 FQGNSA. The CDR3 DNA is TGTGCCAGCAGCCCGGTGCTAGCGGGGTACACCGGGGAGCTGTTTTTT. The encoded protein is CASSPVLAGYTGELFF.